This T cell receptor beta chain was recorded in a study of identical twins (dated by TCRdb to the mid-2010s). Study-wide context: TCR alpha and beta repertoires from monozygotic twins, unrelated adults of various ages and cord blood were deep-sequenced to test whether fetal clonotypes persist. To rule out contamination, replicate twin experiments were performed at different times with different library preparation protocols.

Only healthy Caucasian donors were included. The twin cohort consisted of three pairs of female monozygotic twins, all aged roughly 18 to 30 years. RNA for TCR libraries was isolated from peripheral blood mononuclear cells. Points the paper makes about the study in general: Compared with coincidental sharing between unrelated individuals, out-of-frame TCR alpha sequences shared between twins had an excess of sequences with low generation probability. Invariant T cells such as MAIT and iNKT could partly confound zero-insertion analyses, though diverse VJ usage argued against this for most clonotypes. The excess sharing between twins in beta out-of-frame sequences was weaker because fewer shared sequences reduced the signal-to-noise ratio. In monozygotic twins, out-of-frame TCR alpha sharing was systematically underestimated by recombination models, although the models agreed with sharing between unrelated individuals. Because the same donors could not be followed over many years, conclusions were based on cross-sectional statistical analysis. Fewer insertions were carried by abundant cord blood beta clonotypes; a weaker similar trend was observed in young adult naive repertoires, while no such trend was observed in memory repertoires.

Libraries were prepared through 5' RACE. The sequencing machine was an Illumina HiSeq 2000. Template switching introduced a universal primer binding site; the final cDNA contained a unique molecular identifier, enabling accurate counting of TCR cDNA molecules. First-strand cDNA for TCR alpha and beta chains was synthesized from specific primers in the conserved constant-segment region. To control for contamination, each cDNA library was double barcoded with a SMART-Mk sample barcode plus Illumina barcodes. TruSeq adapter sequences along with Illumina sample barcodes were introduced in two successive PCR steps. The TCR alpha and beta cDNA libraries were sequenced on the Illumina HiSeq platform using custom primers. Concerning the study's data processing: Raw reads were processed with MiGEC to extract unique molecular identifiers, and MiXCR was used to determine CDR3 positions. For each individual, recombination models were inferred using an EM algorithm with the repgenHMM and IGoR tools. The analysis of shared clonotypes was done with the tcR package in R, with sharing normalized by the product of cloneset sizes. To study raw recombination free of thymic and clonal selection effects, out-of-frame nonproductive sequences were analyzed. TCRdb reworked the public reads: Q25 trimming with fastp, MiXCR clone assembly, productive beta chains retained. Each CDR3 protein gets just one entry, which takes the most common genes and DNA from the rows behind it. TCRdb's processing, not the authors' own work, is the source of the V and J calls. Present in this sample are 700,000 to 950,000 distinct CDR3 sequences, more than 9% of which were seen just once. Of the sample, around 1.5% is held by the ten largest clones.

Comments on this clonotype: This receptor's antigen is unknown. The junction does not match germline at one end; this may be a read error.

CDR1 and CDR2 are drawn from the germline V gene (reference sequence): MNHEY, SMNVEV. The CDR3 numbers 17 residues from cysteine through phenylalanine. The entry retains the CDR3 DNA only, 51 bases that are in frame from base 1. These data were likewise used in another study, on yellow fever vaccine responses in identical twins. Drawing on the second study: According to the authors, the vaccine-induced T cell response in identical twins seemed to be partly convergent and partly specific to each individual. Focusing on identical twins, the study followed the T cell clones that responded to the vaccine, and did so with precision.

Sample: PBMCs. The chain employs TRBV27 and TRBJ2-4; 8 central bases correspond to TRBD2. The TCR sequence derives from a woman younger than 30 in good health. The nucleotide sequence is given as TGTGCCAGTAGTTTATCGCGGGGGGCCCTAGCCAAAAACATTCAGTACTTC. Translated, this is CASSLSRGALAKNIQYF.